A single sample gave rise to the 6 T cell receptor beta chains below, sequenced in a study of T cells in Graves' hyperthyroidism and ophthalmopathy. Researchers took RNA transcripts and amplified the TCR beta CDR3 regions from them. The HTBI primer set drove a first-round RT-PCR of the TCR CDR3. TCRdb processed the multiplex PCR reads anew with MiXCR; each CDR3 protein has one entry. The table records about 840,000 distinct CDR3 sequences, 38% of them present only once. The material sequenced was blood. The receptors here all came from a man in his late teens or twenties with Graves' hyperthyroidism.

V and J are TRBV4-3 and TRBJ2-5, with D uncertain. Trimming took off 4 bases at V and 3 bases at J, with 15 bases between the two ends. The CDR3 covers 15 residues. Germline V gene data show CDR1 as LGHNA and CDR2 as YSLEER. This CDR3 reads CASSRDVQSKETQYF. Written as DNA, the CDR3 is TGCGCCAGCAGCCGCGACGTACAGAGTAAAGAGACCCAGTACTTC.

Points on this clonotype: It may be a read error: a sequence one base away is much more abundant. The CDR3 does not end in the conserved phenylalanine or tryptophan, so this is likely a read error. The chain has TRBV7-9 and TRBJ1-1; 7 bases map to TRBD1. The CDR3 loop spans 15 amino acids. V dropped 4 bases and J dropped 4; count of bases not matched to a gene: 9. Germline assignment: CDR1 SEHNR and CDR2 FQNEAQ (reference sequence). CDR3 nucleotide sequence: TGTGCCAGCAGCTCTTACAGGGGCTCGAGCACTGAAGCTTTCTTG. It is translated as CASSSYRGSSTEAFL.

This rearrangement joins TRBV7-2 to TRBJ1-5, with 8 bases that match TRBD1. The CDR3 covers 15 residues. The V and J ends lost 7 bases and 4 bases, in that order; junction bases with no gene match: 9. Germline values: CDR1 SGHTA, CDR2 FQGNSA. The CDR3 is CASILLTGENQPQHF. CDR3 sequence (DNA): TGTGCCAGCATCCTCCTGACAGGGGAGAATCAGCCCCAGCATTTT.

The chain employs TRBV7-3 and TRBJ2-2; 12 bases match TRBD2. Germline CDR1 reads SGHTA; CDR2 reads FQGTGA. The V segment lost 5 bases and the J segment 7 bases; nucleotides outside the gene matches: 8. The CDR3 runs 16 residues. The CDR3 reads CASSRTSGIGGGELFF. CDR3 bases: TGTGCCAGCAGCCGGACTAGCGGGATCGGTGGCGGGGAGCTGTTTTTT.

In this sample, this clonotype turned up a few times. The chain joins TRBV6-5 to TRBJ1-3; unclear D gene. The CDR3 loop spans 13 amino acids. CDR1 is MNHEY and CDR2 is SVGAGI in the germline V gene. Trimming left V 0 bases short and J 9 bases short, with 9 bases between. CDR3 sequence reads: CASSYSSGSTIYF. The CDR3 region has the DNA TGTGCCAGCAGTTACTCGTCGGGGTCCACCATATATTTT.

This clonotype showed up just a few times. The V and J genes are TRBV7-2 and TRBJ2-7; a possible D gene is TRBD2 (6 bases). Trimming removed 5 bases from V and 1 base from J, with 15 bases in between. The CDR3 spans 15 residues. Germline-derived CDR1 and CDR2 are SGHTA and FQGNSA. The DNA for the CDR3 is TGTGCCAGCAGCGCTGTTCTAGCGTCTTCCTACGAGCAGTACTTC. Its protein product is CASSAVLASSYEQYF.